This TCR beta chain was found in a study of blood T cell repertoires in COVID-19. Overall study: Collection of acute and convalescent COVID-19 samples took place in the United States, Italy and Spain.

V was cut by 5 bases and J by 0 bases, with 11 bases left in between. This CDR3 has 15 residues. Per germline, CDR1 SGHVS and CDR2 FQNEAQ. As handled by the study authors: The authors estimated nucleated cell counts from reference gene primer amplification. Measured with immunoSEQ multiplex PCR; TCRdb has only the in-frame clones, and not every one. D and trimming come from the DNA, and the V and J calls and clone size come from that table. Of under 50,000 clones in the sample, roughly 89% were seen once. The sequence derives from a man between 65 and 80 years old with active COVID-19. The chain uses TRBV7-8 and TRBJ1-3; D possibly corresponds to TRBD1 (5 bases). Sequenced: peripheral blood. The DNA for the CDR3 is TGTGCCAGCAGCCCTCTGGGGGGCTCTGGAAACACCATATATTTT. Its translation is CASSPLGGSGNTIYF.